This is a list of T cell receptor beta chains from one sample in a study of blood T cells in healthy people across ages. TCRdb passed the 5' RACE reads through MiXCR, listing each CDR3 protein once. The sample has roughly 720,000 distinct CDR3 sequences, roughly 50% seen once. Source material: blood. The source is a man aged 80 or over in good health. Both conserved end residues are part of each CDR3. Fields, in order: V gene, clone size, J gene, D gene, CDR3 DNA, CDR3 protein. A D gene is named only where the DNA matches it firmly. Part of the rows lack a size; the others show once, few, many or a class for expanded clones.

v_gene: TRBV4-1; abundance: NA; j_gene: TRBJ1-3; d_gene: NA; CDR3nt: TGCGCCAGCAGCTACGGGACAAGCTCTGGAAACACCATATATTTT; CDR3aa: CASSYGTSSGNTIYF
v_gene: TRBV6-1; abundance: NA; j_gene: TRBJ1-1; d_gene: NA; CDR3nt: TGTGCCAGCAGCGAAAGTACGGGCCTGGGGAACACTGAAGCTTTCTTT; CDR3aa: CASSESTGLGNTEAFF
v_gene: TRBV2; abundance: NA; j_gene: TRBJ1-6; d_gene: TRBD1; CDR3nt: TGTGCCAGCCGTCCACTACAGGGGGGACCCCTCCACTTT; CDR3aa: CASRPLQGGPLHF
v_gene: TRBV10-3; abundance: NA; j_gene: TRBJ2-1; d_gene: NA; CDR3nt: TGTGCCATCAGACCCTCGTGGACCGAAGAGGATGAGCAGTTCTTC; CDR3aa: CAIRPSWTEEDEQFF
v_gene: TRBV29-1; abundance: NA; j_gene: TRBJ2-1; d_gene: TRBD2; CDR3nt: TGCAGCGGCTGGACTAGCGGGAGTGGTGAGCAGTTCTTC; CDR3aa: CSGWTSGSGEQFF
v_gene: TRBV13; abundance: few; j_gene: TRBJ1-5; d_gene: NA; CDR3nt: TGTGCCAGCAGCCCCGGGTATGGACAGCCCCAGCATTTT; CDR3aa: CASSPGYGQPQHF
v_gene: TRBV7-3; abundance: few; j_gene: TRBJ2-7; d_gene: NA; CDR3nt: TGTGCCAGCAGCTTAGGCGGGACAAATCCCTACGAGCAGTACTTC; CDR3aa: CASSLGGTNPYEQYF
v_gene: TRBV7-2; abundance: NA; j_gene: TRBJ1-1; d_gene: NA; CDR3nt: TGTCCCAGCAGCTGGTGGGGGGACGAGTACACTGAAGCTTTCTTT; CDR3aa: CPSSWWGDEYTEAFF
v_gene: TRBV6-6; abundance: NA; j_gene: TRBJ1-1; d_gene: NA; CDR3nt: TGTGCCAGCAGTCCCAAGGGCAGGGTCAAGGAAGCTTTCTTT; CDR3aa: CASSPKGRVKEAFF
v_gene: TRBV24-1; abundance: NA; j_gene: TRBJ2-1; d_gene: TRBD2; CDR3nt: TGTGCCACCAGTGACCGATACCGAAGCGGGAGACTCAATGAGCAGTTCTTC; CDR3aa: CATSDRYRSGRLNEQFF
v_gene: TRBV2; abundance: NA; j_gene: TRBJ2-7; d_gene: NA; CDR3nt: TGTGCCAGCAGCCCTGACCGGGGTGAGCAGTACTTC; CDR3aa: CASSPDRGEQYF
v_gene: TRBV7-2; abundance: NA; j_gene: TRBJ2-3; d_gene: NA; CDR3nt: TGTGCCAGCAGCCCAAGTGGCGCGACCAGCACAGATACGCAGTATTTT; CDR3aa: CASSPSGATSTDTQYF
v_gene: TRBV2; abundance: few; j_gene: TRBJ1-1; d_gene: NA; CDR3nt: TGTGCCAGCAGCAGCAAAGACAGGACGAACACTGAAGCTTTCTTT; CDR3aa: CASSSKDRTNTEAFF
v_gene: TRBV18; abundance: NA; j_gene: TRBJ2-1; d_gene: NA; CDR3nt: TGTGCCAGCTCACCAGGCAGGGGATTGGGGCATGAGCAGTTCTTC; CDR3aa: CASSPGRGLGHEQFF
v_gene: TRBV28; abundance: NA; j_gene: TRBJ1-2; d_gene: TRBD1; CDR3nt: TGTGCCAGCAGTACCCGGACAGGGTTGGGCTACACCTTC; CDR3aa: CASSTRTGLGYTF